What follows is one T cell receptor (beta chain) and its context. Its antigen is as yet unknown. This sample is part of a study of shared clonotypes between healthy human individuals. Findings and caveats of the study: Few donors limited the genetic and exposure-history diversity represented. In several donors, around 4.8% of naive CD4 clonotypes appeared in common.

This table comes from immunoSEQ multiplex PCR, and its TCRdb copy is limited to in-frame clones, with some not included. The sample records millions of clones, more than 80% being singletons. The material sequenced was naive CD4+ T cells from PBMCs. As to subset: CD45RA+ positively selected. This TCR was recovered from a young man in good health. Some clones in this sample may be carry-over from other donors' samples.

CDR3 residues: CSARIEPEAFF. CDR3 nucleotides: TGCAGTGCTCGCATCGAGCCTGAAGCTTTCTTT. This chain uses TRBV20-1 with TRBJ1-1; no clear D gene. Germline CDR1 is DFQATT and CDR2 is SNEGSKA (reference sequence). Trimming took 5 bases from V and 6 from J, leaving 10 bases between them. The CDR3 sequence is 11 residues long.